A selection of T cell receptor beta chains follows, all from one sample in a study of blood T cell repertoires in COVID-19. Using immunoSEQ multiplex PCR, the repertoire was profiled, and TCRdb retains in-frame clones only, with some absent. The repertoire holds roughly 34,000 clones, with roughly nine tenths as singletons. Sequences were obtained from peripheral blood. These receptors were taken from a human donor with active COVID-19. The donor label of this sample is uncertain. Each CDR3 is given with its conserved first and last residue. A D gene is named only where the DNA matches it firmly. Part of the rows lack a size; the others show once, few, many or a class for expanded clones.

>NA|TRBJ2-1|TRBD2|TRBV24-1
CATRGSPGQASGSLYNEQFF
TGTGCCACCAGGGGGAGCCCGGGACAGGCTAGCGGGAGCCTCTACAATGAGCAGTTCTTC
>NA|TRBJ1-5|NA|TRBV25-1
CASTPGDSNQPQHF
TGTGCCAGCACCCCCGGGGATAGCAATCAGCCCCAGCATTTT
>once|TRBJ1-5|NA|TRBV30
CAWSVPDRGMPQHF
TGTGCCTGGAGTGTACCGGACAGAGGGATGCCCCAGCATTTT
>NA|TRBJ2-1|NA|TRBV29-1
CSVEGQGTYNEQFF
TGCAGCGTTGAGGGTCAGGGGACCTACAATGAGCAGTTCTTC
>NA|TRBJ1-5|NA|TRBV27
CASSLGQRDQPQHF
TGTGCCAGCAGTTTAGGACAGAGAGACCAGCCCCAGCATTTT
>NA|TRBJ2-1|NA|TRBV10-3
CATARGSSYNEQFF
TGTGCCACCGCGCGGGGTAGCTCCTACAATGAGCAGTTCTTC
>NA|TRBJ2-7|NA|TRBV6-5
CASRGGGHDEQYF
TGTGCCAGCAGGGGCGGAGGGCACGACGAGCAGTACTTC
>NA|TRBJ2-3|NA|TRBV28
CASSRTRDLTQYF
TGTGCCAGCAGCCGTACCAGGGACTTAACGCAGTATTTT
>NA|TRBJ2-7|TRBD1|TRBV3-1/TRBV3-2
CASSQGSGQGAYEQYF
TGTGCCAGCAGCCAAGGCTCGGGACAGGGTGCCTACGAGCAGTACTTC
>NA|TRBJ2-3|NA|TRBV29-1
CSGRDSLGDTQYF
TGCAGCGGGAGGGACAGCCTGGGAGATACGCAGTATTTT
>NA|TRBJ1-1|NA|TRBV7-3
CASSLYKGDTEAFF
TGTGCCAGCAGCTTATATAAAGGGGACACTGAAGCTTTCTTT
>NA|TRBJ1-2|TRBD1|TRBV2
CASSVRRPGDRSTYGYTF
TGTGCCAGCAGTGTACGACGCCCAGGGGACAGGTCCACCTATGGCTACACCTTC
>NA|TRBJ2-3|NA|TRBV7-9
CASSPWQTDTQYF
TGTGCCAGCAGCCCCTGGCAAACAGATACGCAGTATTTT
>NA|TRBJ2-2|TRBD1|TRBV28
CASRRQGENTGELFF
TGTGCCAGCAGACGACAGGGCGAAAACACCGGGGAGCTGTTTTTT
>NA|TRBJ2-5|TRBD1|TRBV7-9
CASSLYGTGGSETQYF
TGTGCCAGCAGCTTATATGGGACAGGGGGATCAGAGACCCAGTACTTC
>NA|TRBJ2-2|TRBD2|TRBV7-6
CASSKLAGMNTGELFF
TGTGCCAGCAGCAAACTAGCGGGGATGAACACCGGGGAGCTGTTTTTT
>NA|TRBJ1-1|TRBD1|TRBV9
CASTRTGGGGTEAFF
TGTGCCAGCACTCGTACAGGGGGCGGGGGCACTGAAGCTTTCTTT
>once|TRBJ2-1|NA|TRBV27
CASNYYNEQFF
TGTGCCAGCAATTACTACAATGAGCAGTTCTTC
>NA|TRBJ1-3|NA|TRBV19
CASSSGSGNTIYF
TGTGCCAGTAGTTCGGGGTCCGGAAACACCATATATTTT
>NA|TRBJ2-1|NA|TRBV11-3
CASSPDRNNEQFF
TGTGCCAGCAGCCCTGACAGAAACAATGAGCAGTTCTTC
>NA|TRBJ1-4|NA|TRBV4-2
CASSPVTGNNEKLFF
TGTGCCAGCAGCCCAGTCACAGGGAATAATGAAAAACTGTTTTTT
>few|TRBJ2-3|NA|TRBV27
CASSNRDLTDTQYF
TGTGCCAGCAGTAACAGAGACCTCACAGATACGCAGTATTTT
>NA|TRBJ2-5|NA|TRBV19
CASSIGRVETQYF
TGTGCCAGTAGTATTGGCAGGGTGGAGACCCAGTACTTC
>NA|TRBJ2-3|TRBD1|TRBV9
CASSGGGSVTDTQYF
TGTGCCAGCAGCGGAGGGGGCTCTGTCACAGATACGCAGTATTTT
>NA|TRBJ2-7|NA|TRBV29-1
CSVVRDSSYEQYF
TGCAGCGTTGTGAGAGACAGCTCCTACGAGCAGTACTTC
>NA|TRBJ1-1|NA|TRBV19
CASPPAEAFF
TGTGCCAGTCCTCCCGCTGAAGCTTTCTTT
>few|TRBJ2-7|NA|TRBV6-2/TRBV6-3
CASSYAQFNLGGVYEQYF
TGTGCCAGCAGTTATGCTCAATTCAACCTCGGCGGGGTCTACGAGCAGTACTTC
>few|TRBJ1-3|NA|TRBV7-9
CASSLSGGPGNTIYF
TGTGCCAGCAGCTTATCTGGGGGCCCTGGAAACACCATATATTTT
>NA|TRBJ1-1|TRBD1|TRBV5-6
CASSFWAQGDTEAFF
TGTGCCAGCAGCTTCTGGGCGCAGGGGGACACTGAAGCTTTCTTT
>NA|TRBJ2-7|TRBD2|TRBV7-2
CASSSGTSGPREQYF
TGTGCCAGCAGCAGCGGGACTAGCGGACCCCGCGAGCAGTACTTC
>NA|TRBJ2-1|TRBD1|TRBV19
CASSMTGEAYNEQFF
TGTGCCAGTAGTATGACAGGGGAGGCCTACAATGAGCAGTTCTTC
>once|TRBJ1-1|NA|TRBV4-1
CASSPGGTDNTEAFF
TGCGCCAGCAGCCCGGGAGGGACGGACAACACTGAAGCTTTCTTT
>NA|TRBJ2-3|NA|TRBV5-4
CASSFGGPEGNTQYF
TGTGCCAGCAGCTTCGGGGGTCCTGAGGGAAATACGCAGTATTTT
>NA|TRBJ2-7|NA|TRBV9
CASSVGGTGYEQYF
TGTGCCAGCAGCGTAGGGGGGACTGGCTACGAGCAGTACTTC
>NA|TRBJ1-2|NA|TRBV7-9
CASSRDQGYGYTF
TGTGCCAGCAGCAGGGACCAGGGCTATGGCTACACCTTC
>NA|TRBJ1-1|TRBD1|TRBV5-5
CASGRDSGLFNEAFF
TGTGCCAGCGGTAGGGACAGTGGGTTGTTTAATGAAGCTTTCTTT